The 17 T cell receptor beta chains below were found in one sample sequenced in a study of blood T cell repertoires in COVID-19 (TCRdb year 2020). Library creation used the immunoSEQ multiplex PCR assay. This immuneACCESS table, as held by TCRdb, lists in-frame sequences with V and J called but not all clones. Of the missing ones, under half trace to an unresolved V gene in checked studies; the others have no known cause. The sample table lists 75,000 to 95,000 clones, 84% of them with a count of one. Clones ranked in the top ten supply 6.3% of the sample. The sample taken for sequencing was peripheral blood. Receptor source: a man aged 55 to 69 with acute or convalescent COVID-19.

V gene TRBV30 combines with J gene TRBJ2-1; 7 bases match TRBD2. The length of the CDR3 is 14 residues. Germline assignment: CDR1 GTSNPN and CDR2 SVGIG (reference sequence). J lost 5 bases, V lost 0 bases, and 4 bases had no gene match. CDR3 residues: CAWSVPGGNNEQFF. CDR3 bases: TGTGCCTGGAGTGTACCGGGGGGTAACAATGAGCAGTTCTTC. The full variable domain, its missing parts supplied by reference TRBV30 and TRBJ2-1, is SQTIHQWPATLVQPVGSPLSLECTVEGTSNPNLYWYRQAAGRGLQLLFYSVGIGQISSEVPQNLSASRPQDRQFILSSKKLLLSDSGFYLCAWSVPGGNNEQFFGPGTRLTVL.

The rearrangement links TRBV6-5 to TRBJ1-2, with unresolved D. CDR3 length: 13 residues. The germline CDR1 and CDR2 sequences are MNHEY and SVGAGI. Trimming took 5 bases from V and 1 from J, leaving 8 bases between them. The CDR3 spells CASSLTINYGYTF. The CDR3 region has the DNA TGTGCCAGCAGTCTCACAATTAACTATGGCTACACCTTC.

V and J are TRBV5-5 and TRBJ2-3; TRBD2 matches 9 bases. J lost 9 bases, V lost 5 bases, and 13 bases had no gene match. The CDR3 spans 15 residues. Germline CDR1 reads SGHKS; CDR2 reads YYEKEE (reference sequence). DNA of the CDR3: TGTGCCAGCAGACCCCCGGGACTAGCATCGGGAACGCAGTATTTT. It yields the protein CASRPPGLASGTQYF.

The chain couples TRBV7-8 to TRBJ2-5, with 8 bases identical to TRBD1. Germline V lookup: CDR1 SGHVS, CDR2 FQNEAQ. V was pared by 3 bases and J by 5 bases, with 11 bases of the junction left unmatched. The CDR3 is 16 residues long. CDR3 amino acids: CASSFWAQGAGETQYF. The CDR3 DNA is TGTGCCAGCAGCTTCTGGGCCCAGGGGGCGGGGGAGACCCAGTACTTC.

In DNA, the CDR3 is TGTGCCAGCAGCTCTTATGACACCTACGGAGGCTACACCTTC. The encoded protein is CASSSYDTYGGYTF. The V and J genes are TRBV5-8 and TRBJ1-2; D is unclear. CDR1 and CDR2 (germline): SGHTS, YDEGEE. V was cut by 3 bases and J by 8 bases, with 17 bases left in between. The CDR3 is 14 amino acids.

This sequence joins TRBV19 and TRBJ1-2; D is undetermined. The CDR3 length is 12 residues. The V end was cut by 5 bases, the J end by 8 bases, with 12 bases between. Per the germline V gene, CDR1 is LNHDA and CDR2 is SQIVND (reference sequence). The CDR3 DNA sequence: TGTGCCAGTAGTGAGGCTAAAGGCGGCTACACCTTC. Encoded protein: CASSEAKGGYTF.

V is TRBV7-2 and J is TRBJ2-7, with TRBD1 matching over 7 bases. The V segment lost 1 base and the J segment 3 bases; nucleotides outside the gene matches: 6. Germline assignment: CDR1 SGHTA and CDR2 FQGNSA. This CDR3 has 15 residues. CDR3 in amino acids: CASSLVPQGDYEQYF. CDR3 coding DNA: TGTGCCAGCAGCTTAGTTCCCCAGGGGGACTACGAGCAGTACTTC.

The chain carries TRBV19 and TRBJ1-2, with 8 nucleotides matching TRBD1. Trimming at V came to 9 bases and at J to 8 bases, leaving 8 bases not matched to a gene. Germline V lookup: CDR1 LNHDA, CDR2 SQIVND (reference sequence). The CDR3 contains 12 residues. CDR3 in DNA: TGTGCCAGCGGGACAGGACCCTTCGGCTACACCTTC. This gives the protein CASGTGPFGYTF.

J is TRBJ2-7 and V is TRBV4-1; TRBD2 is a possible D gene (6 bases). In germline, CDR1 is MGHRA, CDR2 YSYEKL. Trimming shortened V by 6 bases and J by 0 bases, and 12 bases separated the two germline ends. This CDR3 comprises 14 residues. The CDR3 DNA reads as TGCGCCAGCAGTGCCGGGACTGCCTCCTACGAGCAGTACTTC. Protein product: CASSAGTASYEQYF.

The chain combines TRBV18 with TRBJ1-1; 11 nucleotides line up with TRBD1. The CDR3 consists of 17 residues. Trimming cost V 5 bases and J 2 bases; bases outside gene matches: 10. CDR1 KGHSH and CDR2 LQKENI come from the germline V gene. CDR3 nucleotides: TGTGCCAGCTCAAACCAGAGGACAGGGGGCGGAAACACTGAAGCTTTCTTT. Amino acid sequence: CASSNQRTGGGNTEAFF.

This chain uses TRBV2 with TRBJ1-5, with D possibly TRBD1 on 5 matching bases. The germline gives CDR1 SNHLY, CDR2 FYNNEI. This CDR3 spans 13 amino acids. Trimming shortened V by 3 bases and J by 5 bases, and 8 bases separated the two germline ends. CDR3 residues: CASSDGRDQPQHF. CDR3 nucleotides: TGTGCCAGCAGTGACGGCAGGGATCAGCCCCAGCATTTT.

The genes are TRBV9 and TRBJ1-4; D ambiguous. This CDR3 has 15 residues. V was cut by 0 bases and J by 2 bases, with 8 bases left in between. Germline CDR1 SGDLS, CDR2 YYNGEE. The CDR3 is CASSVVFGTNEKLFF. CDR3 DNA sequence: TGTGCCAGCAGCGTAGTATTCGGGACTAATGAAAAACTGTTTTTT. The entire variable domain, with the rest obtained from reference TRBV9 and TRBJ1-4, is as follows: DSGVTQTPKHLITATGQRVTLRCSPRSGDLSVYWYQQSLDQGLQFLIQYYNGEERAKGNILERFSAQQFPDLHSELNLSSLELGDSALYFCASSVVFGTNEKLFFGSGTQLSVL.

The J gene is TRBJ1-1, the V gene TRBV6-5, with 12 bases identical to TRBD1. Germline V gives CDR1 MNHEY, CDR2 SVGAGI. CDR3 length equals 15 residues. V lost 6 bases and J lost 0; bases outside the gene matches: 2. The CDR3 DNA follows: TGTGCCAGCAGGCGGGACAGGGGGCTGAACACTGAAGCTTTCTTT. This gives the protein CASRRDRGLNTEAFF.

The chain couples TRBV27 to TRBJ1-6; 11 nucleotides line up with TRBD1. With 3 bases clipped from V and 6 bases from J, the junction kept 1 base outside the gene matches. This CDR3 spans 15 amino acids. In germline, CDR1 is MNHEY, CDR2 SMNVEV (reference sequence). This CDR3 reads CASSFGQGANSPLHF. The DNA for the CDR3 is TGTGCCAGCAGTTTCGGACAGGGGGCTAATTCACCCCTCCACTTT.

V is TRBV2 and J is TRBJ2-7, with 9 bases fitting TRBD1. CDR3 size: 15 residues. V lost 10 bases, J lost 2 bases, and 12 bases stayed unmatched. The V gene's germline CDR1 is SNHLY and CDR2 FYNNEI. CDR3 amino acids: CATLNYRDRAYEQYF. CDR3 in DNA: TGTGCCACCCTAAACTACCGGGACAGGGCCTACGAGCAGTACTTC. Complete variable domain (other parts from reference TRBV2 and TRBJ2-7): EPEVTQTPSHQVTQMGQEVILRCVPISNHLYFYWYRQILGQKVEFLVSFYNNEISEKSEIFDDQFSVERPDGSNFTLKIRSTKLEDSAMYFCATLNYRDRAYEQYFGPGTRLTVT.

This chain connects TRBV5-1 to TRBJ1-2, with 8 bases lining up with TRBD1. The CDR3 length is 16 residues. Germline V gives CDR1 SGHRS, CDR2 YFSETQ. The V segment lost 4 bases and the J segment 2 bases; nucleotides outside the gene matches: 10. The CDR3 sequence: CASSIGQGGRNYGYTF. CDR3 nucleotides: TGCGCCAGCAGCATTGGACAGGGAGGACGAAACTATGGCTACACCTTC.

The J gene is TRBJ2-2, the V gene TRBV3-1 (or the pseudogene TRBV3-2), with 7 bases lining up with TRBD2. The V and J ends lost 2 bases and 6 bases, in that order; junction bases with no gene match: 6. The CDR3 is 15 residues long. Germline V gene sequence: CDR1 LGHDT, CDR2 YNNKEL (reference sequence). CDR3 residues: CASSQSGRAAGELFF. CDR3 in DNA: TGTGCCAGCAGCCAATCGGGGAGGGCCGCCGGGGAGCTGTTTTTT.